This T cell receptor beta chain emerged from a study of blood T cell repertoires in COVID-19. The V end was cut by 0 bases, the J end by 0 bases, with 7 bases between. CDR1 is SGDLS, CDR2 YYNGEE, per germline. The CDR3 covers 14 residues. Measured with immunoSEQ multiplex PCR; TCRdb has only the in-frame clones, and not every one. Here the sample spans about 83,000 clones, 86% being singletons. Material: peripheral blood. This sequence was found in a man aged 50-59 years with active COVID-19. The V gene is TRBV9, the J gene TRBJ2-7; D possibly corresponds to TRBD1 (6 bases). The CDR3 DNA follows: TGTGCCAGCAGCGTAGTGGGGGCCTCCTACGAGCAGTACTTC. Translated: CASSVVGASYEQYF.